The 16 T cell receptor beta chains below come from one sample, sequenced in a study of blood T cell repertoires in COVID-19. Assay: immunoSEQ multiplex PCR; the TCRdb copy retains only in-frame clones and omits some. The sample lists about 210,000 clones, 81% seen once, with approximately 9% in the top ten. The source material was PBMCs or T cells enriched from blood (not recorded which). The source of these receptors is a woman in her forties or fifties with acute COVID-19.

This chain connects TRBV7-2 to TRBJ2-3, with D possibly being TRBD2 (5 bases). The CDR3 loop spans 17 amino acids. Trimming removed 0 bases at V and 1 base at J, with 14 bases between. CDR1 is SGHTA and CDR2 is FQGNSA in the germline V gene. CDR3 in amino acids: CASSLAYSALGTDTQYF. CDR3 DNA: TGTGCCAGCAGCTTAGCGTATAGCGCCCTCGGCACAGATACGCAGTATTTT.

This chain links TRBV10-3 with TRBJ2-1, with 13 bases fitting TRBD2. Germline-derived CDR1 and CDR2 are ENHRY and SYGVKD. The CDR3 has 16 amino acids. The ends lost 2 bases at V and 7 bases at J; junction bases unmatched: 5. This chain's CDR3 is CAISEELAGGGNEQFF. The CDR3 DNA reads TGTGCCATCAGTGAGGAACTAGCGGGAGGGGGGAATGAGCAGTTCTTC.

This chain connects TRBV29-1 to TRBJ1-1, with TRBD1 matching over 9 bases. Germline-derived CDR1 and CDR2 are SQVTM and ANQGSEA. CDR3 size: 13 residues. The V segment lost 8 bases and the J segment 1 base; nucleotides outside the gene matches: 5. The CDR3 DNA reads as TGCAGCTTCCGACAGGGGGGGAACACTGAAGCTTTCTTT. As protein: CSFRQGGNTEAFF.

CDR3 nucleotides: TGTGCCAGCTCGACCGCAGGATATACTGAAGCTTTCTTT. It codes for CASSTAGYTEAFF. This chain links TRBV18 with TRBJ1-1; no clear D. Germline CDR1 KGHSH, CDR2 LQKENI. The length of the CDR3 is 13 residues. With 6 bases removed from V and 5 bases from J, the gap between germline ends came to 13 bases.

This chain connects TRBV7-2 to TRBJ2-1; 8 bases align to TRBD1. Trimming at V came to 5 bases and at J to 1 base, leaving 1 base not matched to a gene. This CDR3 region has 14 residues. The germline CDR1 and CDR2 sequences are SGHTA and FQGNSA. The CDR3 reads CASSRTGSYNEQFF. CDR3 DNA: TGTGCCAGCAGCCGGACAGGGTCCTACAATGAGCAGTTCTTC. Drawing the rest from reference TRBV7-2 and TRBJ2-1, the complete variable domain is GAGVSQSPSNKVTEKGKDVELRCDPISGHTALYWYRQSLGQGLEFLIYFQGNSAPDKSGLPSDRFSAERTGGSVSTLTIQRTQQEDSAVYLCASSRTGSYNEQFFGPGTRLTVL.

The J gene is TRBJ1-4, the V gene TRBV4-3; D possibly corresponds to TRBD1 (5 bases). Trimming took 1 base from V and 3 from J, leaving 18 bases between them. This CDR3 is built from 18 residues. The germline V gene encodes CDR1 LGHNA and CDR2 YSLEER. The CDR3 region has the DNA TGCGCCAGCAGCCAAGGAGTTGTGGGGGGTTCTCCTAATGAAAAACTGTTTTTT. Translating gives CASSQGVVGGSPNEKLFF.

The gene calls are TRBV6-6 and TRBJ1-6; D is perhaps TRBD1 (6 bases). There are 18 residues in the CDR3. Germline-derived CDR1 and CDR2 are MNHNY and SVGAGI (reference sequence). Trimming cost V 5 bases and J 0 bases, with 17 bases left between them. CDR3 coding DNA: TGTGCCAGCAGTAGATCCATTAGGGGGAGCTCCTATAATTCACCCCTCCACTTT. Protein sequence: CASSRSIRGSSYNSPLHF.

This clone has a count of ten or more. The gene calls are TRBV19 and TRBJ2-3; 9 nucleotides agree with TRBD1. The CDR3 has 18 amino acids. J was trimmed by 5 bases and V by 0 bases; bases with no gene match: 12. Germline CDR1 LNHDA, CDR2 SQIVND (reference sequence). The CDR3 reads CASSIDYGQGTILDTQYF. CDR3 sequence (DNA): TGTGCCAGTAGTATAGACTACGGACAGGGGACTATTTTAGATACGCAGTATTTT. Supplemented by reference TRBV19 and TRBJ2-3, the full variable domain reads DGGITQSPKYLFRKEGQNVTLSCEQNLNHDAMYWYRQDPGQGLRLIYYSQIVNDFQKGDIAEGYSVSREKKESFPLTVTSAQKNPTAFYLCASSIDYGQGTILDTQYFGPGTRLTVL.

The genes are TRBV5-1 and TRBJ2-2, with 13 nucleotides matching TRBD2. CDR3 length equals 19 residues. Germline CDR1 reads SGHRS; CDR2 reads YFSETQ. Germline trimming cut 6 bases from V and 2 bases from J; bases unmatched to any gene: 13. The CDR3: CASIGGRLAGGPNTGELFF. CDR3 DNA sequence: TGCGCCAGCATAGGGGGCCGACTAGCGGGGGGACCAAACACCGGGGAGCTGTTTTTT.

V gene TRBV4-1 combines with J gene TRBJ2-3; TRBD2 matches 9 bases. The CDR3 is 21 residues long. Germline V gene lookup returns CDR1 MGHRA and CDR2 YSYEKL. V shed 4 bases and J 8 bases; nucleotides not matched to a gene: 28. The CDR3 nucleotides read TGCGCCAGCAGCCCCACTCCTCTCTCCTCTGGGCGGGGGGGACAACAGGTTACGCAGTATTTT. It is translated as CASSPTPLSSGRGGQQVTQYF.

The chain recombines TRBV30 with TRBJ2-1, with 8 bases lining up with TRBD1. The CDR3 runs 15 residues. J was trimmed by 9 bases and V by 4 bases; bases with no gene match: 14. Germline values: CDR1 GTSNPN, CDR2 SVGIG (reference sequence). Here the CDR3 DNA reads TGTGCCTGGAATAATGGGAGACAGGGGTTCGGTGAGCAGTTCTTC. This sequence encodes CAWNNGRQGFGEQFF.

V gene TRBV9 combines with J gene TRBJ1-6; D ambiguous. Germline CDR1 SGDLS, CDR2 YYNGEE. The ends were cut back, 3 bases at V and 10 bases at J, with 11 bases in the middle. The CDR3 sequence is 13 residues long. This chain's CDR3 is CASSAVELSPLHF. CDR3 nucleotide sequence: TGTGCCAGCAGCGCCGTCGAGCTATCACCCCTCCACTTT.

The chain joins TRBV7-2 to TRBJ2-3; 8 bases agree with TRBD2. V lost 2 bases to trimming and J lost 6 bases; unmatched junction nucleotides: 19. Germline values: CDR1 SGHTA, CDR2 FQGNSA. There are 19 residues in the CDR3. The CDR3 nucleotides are TGTGCCAGCAGCTTACGGCCAGGGTCTCTGGCGGGGGGCAGGGATACGCAGTATTTT. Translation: CASSLRPGSLAGGRDTQYF.

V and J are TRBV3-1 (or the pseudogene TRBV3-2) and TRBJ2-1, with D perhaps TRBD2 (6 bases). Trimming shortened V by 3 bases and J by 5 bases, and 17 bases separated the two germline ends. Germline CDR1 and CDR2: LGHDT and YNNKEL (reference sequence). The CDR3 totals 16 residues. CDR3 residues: CASSQDPGLHDNEQFF. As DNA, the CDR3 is TGTGCCAGCAGCCAGGACCCGGGACTGCATGACAATGAGCAGTTCTTC.

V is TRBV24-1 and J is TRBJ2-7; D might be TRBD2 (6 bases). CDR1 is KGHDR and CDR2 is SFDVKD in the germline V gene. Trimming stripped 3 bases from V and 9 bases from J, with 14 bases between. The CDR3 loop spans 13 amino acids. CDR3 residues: CATSDPTGTLQYF. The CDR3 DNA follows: TGTGCCACCAGTGATCCTACCGGGACTTTGCAGTACTTC.

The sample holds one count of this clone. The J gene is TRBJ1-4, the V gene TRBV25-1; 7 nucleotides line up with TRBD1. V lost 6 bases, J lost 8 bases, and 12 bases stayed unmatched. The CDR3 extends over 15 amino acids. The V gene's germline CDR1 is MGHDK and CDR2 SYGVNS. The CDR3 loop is CASSLPGQLGEKLFF. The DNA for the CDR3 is TGTGCCAGCAGCCTCCCGGGACAGCTAGGGGAAAAACTGTTTTTT.